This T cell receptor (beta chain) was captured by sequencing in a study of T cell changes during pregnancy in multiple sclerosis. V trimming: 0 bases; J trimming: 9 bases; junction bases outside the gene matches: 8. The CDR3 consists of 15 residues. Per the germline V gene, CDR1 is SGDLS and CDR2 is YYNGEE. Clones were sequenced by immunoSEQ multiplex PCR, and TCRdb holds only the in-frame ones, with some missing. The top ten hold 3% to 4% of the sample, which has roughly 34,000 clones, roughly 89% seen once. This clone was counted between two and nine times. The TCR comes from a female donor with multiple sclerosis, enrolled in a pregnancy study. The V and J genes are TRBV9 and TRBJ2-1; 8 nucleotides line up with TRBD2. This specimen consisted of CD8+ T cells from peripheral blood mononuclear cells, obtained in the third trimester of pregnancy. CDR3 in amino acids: CASSVEAGGGIEQFF. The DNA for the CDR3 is TGTGCCAGCAGCGTAGAGGCCGGGGGGGGGATTGAGCAGTTCTTC. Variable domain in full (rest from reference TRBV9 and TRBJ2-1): DSGVTQTPKHLITATGQRVTLRCSPRSGDLSVYWYQQSLDQGLQFLIQYYNGEERAKGNILERFSAQQFPDLHSELNLSSLELGDSALYFCASSVEAGGGIEQFFGPGTRLTVL.